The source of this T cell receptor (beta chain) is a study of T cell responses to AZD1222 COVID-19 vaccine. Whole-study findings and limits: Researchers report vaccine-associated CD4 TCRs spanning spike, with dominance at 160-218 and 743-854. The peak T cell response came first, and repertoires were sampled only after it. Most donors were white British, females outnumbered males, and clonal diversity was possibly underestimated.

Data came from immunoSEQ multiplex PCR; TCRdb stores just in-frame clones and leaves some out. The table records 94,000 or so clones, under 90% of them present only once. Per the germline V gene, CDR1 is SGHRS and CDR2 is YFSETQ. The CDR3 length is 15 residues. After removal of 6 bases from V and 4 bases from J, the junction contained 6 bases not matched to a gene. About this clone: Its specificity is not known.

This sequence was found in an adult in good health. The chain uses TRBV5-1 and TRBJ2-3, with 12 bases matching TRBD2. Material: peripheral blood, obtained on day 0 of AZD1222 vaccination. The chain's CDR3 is CASNTGLAGPDTQYF. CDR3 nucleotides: TGCGCCAGCAACACAGGACTAGCGGGACCAGATACGCAGTATTTT. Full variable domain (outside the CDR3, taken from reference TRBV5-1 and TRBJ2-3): KAGVTQTPRYLIKTRGQQVTLSCSPISGHRSVSWYQQTPGQGLQFLFEYFSETQRNKGNFPGRFSGRQFSNSRSEMNVSTLELGDSALYLCASNTGLAGPDTQYFGPGTRLTVL.